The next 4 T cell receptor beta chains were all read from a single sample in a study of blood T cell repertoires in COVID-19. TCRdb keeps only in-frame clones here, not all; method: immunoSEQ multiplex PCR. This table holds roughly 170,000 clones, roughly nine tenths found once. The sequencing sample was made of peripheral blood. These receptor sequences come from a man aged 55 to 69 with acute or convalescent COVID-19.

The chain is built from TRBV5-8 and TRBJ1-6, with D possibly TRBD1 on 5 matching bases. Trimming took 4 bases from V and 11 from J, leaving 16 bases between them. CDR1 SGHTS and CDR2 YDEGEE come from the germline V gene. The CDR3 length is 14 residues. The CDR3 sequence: CASSLGQGATPLHF. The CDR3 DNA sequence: TGTGCCAGCAGCCTCGGACAAGGAGCGACACCCCTCCACTTT.

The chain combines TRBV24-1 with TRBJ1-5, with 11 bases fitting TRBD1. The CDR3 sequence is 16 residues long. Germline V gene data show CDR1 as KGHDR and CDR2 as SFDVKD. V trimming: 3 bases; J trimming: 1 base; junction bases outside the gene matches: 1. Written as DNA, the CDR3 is TGTGCCACCAGTGATGGGACAGGGGGGAGCAATCAGCCCCAGCATTTT. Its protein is CATSDGTGGSNQPQHF.

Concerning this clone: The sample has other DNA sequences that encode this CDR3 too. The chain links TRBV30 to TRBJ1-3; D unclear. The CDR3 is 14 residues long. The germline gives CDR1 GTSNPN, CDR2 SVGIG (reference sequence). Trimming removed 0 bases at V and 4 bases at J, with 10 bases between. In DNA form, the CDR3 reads TGTGCCTGGAGTGTGGGCACAGTAGGAAACACCATATATTTT. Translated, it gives CAWSVGTVGNTIYF.

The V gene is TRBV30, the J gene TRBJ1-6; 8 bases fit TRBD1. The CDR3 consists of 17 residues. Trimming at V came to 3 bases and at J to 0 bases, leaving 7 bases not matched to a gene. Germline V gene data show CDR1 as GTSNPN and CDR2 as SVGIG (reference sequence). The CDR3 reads CAWRSRDRSSYNSPLHF. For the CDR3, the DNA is TGTGCCTGGAGATCCAGGGACAGGAGCTCCTATAATTCACCCCTCCACTTT. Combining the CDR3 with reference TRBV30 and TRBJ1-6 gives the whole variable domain SQTIHQWPATLVQPVGSPLSLECTVEGTSNPNLYWYRQAAGRGLQLLFYSVGIGQISSEVPQNLSASRPQDRQFILSSKKLLLSDSGFYLCAWRSRDRSSYNSPLHFGNGTRLTVT.